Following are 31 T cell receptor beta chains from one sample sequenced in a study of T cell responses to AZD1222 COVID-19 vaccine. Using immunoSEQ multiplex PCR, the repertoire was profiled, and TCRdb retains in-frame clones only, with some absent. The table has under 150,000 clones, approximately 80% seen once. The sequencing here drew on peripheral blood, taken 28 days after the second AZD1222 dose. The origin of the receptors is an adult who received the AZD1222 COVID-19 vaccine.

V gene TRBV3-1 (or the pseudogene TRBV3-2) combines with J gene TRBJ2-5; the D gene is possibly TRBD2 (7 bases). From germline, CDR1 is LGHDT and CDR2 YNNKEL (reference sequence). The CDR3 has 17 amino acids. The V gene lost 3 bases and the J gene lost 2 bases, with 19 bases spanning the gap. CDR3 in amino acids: CASSHLGGAAVQETQYF. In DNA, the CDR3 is TGTGCCAGCAGCCACTTAGGGGGGGCGGCTGTTCAAGAGACCCAGTACTTC.

The CDR3 DNA sequence: TGTGCCAGCAGAAAATCCCCTAGGGACATCCTTCTTAGGGAGCTGTTTTTT. It is translated as CASRKSPRDILLRELFF. This chain joins TRBV21-1 and TRBJ2-2; the table's TRBD1 call for D was not verified on the DNA. TRBV21-1 is listed as a pseudogene. The CDR3 consists of 17 residues.

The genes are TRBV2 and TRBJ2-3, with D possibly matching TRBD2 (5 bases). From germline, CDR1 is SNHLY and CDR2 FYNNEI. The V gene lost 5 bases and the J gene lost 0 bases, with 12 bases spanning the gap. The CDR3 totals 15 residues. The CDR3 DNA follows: TGTGCCAGCAGTTATGACTGGACTAGCACAGATACGCAGTATTTT. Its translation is CASSYDWTSTDTQYF. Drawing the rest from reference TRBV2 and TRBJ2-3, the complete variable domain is EPEVTQTPSHQVTQMGQEVILRCVPISNHLYFYWYRQILGQKVEFLVSFYNNEISEKSEIFDDQFSVERPDGSNFTLKIRSTKLEDSAMYFCASSYDWTSTDTQYFGPGTRLTVL.

CDR3 residues: CASSYERREKLFF. CDR3 DNA sequence: TGTGCCAGCAGTTACGAAAGGCGGGAAAAACTGTTTTTT. The chain combines TRBV6-2 or TRBV6-3 with TRBJ1-4; D gene unclear. Germline CDR1 and CDR2: MNHEY and SVGEGT. V was cut by 2 bases and J by 8 bases, with 9 bases left in between. This CDR3 spans 13 amino acids.

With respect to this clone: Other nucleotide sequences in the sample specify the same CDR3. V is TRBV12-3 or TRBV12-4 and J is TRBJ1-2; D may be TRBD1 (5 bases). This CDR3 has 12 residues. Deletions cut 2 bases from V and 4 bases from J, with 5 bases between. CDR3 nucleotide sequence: TGTGCCAGCAGTTTACAGGGCTATGGCTACACCTTC. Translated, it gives CASSLQGYGYTF.

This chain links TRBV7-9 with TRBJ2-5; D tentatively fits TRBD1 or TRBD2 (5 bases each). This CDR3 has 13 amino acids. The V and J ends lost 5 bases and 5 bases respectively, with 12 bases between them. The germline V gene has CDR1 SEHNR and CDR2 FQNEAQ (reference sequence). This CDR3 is CASSLGASETQYF. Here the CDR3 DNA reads TGTGCCAGCAGCCTCGGGGCATCGGAGACCCAGTACTTC.

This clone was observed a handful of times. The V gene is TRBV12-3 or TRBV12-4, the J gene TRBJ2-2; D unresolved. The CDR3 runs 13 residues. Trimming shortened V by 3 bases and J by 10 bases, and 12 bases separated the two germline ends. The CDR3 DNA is TGTGCCAGCAGTTTGGGCCAAGCGACGGAGCTGTTTTTT. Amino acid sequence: CASSLGQATELFF.

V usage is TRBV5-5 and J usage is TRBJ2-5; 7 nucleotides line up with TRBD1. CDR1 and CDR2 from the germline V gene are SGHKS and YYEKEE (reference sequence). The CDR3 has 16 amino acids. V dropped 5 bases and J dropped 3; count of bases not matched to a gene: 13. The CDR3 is CASSDNTGVGEETQYF. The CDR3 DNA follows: TGTGCCAGCAGTGATAATACAGGGGTCGGGGAAGAGACCCAGTACTTC.

In nucleotides, the CDR3 is TGTGCCAGCAGTTTTGTCTTGGTGAACACTGAAGCTTTCTTT. Translating it yields CASSFVLVNTEAFF. This chain joins TRBV28 and TRBJ1-1; D call uncertain. This CDR3 comprises 14 residues. CDR1 MDHEN and CDR2 SYDVKM come from the germline V gene. Trimming took 3 bases from V and 0 from J, leaving 8 bases between them.

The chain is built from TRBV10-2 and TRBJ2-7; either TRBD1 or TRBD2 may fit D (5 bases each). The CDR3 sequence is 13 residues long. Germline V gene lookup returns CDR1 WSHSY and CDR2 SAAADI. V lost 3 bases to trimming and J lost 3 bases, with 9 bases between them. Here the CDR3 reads CASSEGDGYEQYF. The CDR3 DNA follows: TGCGCCAGCAGTGAAGGGGACGGCTACGAGCAGTACTTC.

In DNA, the CDR3 is TGTGCCAGCAGCTTAGGGGGGGGCACTGAAGCTTTCTTT. Protein product: CASSLGGGTEAFF. The chain uses TRBV7-2 and TRBJ1-1; a weak D match, TRBD1 (5 bases). CDR1 and CDR2 from the germline V gene are SGHTA and FQGNSA. The CDR3 is 13 residues long. V was trimmed by 1 base and J by 4 bases, leaving 7 bases between them.

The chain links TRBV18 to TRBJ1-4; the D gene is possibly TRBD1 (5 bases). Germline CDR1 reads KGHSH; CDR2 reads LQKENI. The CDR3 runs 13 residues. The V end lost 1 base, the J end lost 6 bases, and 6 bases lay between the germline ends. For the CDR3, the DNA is TGTGCCAGCTCACCACGGGGGGATGAAAAACTGTTTTTT. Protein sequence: CASSPRGDEKLFF.

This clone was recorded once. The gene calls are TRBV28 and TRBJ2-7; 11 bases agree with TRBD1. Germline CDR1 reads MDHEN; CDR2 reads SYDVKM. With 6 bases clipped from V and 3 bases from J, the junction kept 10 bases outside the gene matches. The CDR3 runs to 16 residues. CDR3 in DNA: TGTGCCAGCAGGCCAACCGGGACAGGGGGTGGCTACGAGCAGTACTTC. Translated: CASRPTGTGGGYEQYF. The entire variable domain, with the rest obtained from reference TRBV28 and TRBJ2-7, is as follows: DVKVTQSSRYLVKRTGEKVFLECVQDMDHENMFWYRQDPGLGLRLIYFSYDVKMKEKGDIPEGYSVSREKKERFSLILESASTNQTSMYLCASRPTGTGGGYEQYFGPGTRLTVT.

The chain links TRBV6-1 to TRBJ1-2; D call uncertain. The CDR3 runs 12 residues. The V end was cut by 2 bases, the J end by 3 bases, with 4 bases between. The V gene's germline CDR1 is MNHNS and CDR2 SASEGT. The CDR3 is CASSERDYGYTF. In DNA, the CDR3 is TGTGCCAGCAGTGAACGGGACTATGGCTACACCTTC.

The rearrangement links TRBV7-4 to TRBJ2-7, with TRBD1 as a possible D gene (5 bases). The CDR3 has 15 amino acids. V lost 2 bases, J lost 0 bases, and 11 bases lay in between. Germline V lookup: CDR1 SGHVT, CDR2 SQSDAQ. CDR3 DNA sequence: TGTGCCAGCAGCTTAAAATACAGGATCTCCTACGAGCAGTACTTC. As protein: CASSLKYRISYEQYF.

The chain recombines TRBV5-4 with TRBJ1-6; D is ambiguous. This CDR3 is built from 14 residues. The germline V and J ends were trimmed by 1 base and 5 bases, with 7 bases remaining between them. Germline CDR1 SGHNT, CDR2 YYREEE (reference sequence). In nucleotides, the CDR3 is TGTGCCAGCAGCTTGACCGAAGATAATTCACCCCTCCACTTT. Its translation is CASSLTEDNSPLHF.

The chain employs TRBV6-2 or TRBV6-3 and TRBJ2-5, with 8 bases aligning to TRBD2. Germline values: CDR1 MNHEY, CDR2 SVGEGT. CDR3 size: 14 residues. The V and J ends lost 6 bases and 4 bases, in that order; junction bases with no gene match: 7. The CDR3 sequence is CASSLREGGETQYF. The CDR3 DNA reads TGTGCCAGCAGCCTACGGGAGGGGGGAGAGACCCAGTACTTC.

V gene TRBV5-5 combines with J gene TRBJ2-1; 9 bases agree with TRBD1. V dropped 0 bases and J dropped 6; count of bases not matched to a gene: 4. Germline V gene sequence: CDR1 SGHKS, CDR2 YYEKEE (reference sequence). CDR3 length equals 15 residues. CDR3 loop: CASSLEGTGINEQFF. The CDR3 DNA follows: TGTGCCAGCAGCTTGGAAGGGACAGGGATCAATGAGCAGTTCTTC.

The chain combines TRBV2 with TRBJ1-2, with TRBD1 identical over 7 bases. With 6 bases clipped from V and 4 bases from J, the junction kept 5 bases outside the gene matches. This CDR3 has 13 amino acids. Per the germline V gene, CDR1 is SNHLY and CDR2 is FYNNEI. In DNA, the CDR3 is TGTGCCAGCAGCCGGGACAGTTTCTATGGCTACACCTTC. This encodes CASSRDSFYGYTF.

CDR3 region: CSVSSTQYF. CDR3 bases: TGCAGTGTTTCAAGTACGCAGTATTTT. J is TRBJ2-3 and V is TRBV20-1; no clear D gene. The CDR3 consists of 9 residues. Looked up from germline, CDR1 is DFQATT and CDR2 is SNEGSKA (reference sequence). V lost 7 bases, J lost 8 bases, and 7 bases lay in between.

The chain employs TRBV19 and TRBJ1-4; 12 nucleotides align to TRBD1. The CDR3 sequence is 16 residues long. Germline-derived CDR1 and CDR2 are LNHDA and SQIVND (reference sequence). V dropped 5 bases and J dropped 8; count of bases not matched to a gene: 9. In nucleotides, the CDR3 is TGTGCCAGTAGTCTGGGACAGGGGGCTAAAAGGGAAAAACTGTTTTTT. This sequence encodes CASSLGQGAKREKLFF.

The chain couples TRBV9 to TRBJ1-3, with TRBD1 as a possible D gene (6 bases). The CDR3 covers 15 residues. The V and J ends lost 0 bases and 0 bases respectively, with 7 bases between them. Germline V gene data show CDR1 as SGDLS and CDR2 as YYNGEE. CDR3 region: CASSVEGGSGNTIYF. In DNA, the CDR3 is TGTGCCAGCAGCGTAGAAGGGGGCTCTGGAAACACCATATATTTT.

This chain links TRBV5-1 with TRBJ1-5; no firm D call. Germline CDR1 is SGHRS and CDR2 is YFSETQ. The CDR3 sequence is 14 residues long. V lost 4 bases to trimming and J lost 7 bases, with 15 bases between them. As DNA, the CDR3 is TGCGCCAGCAGCCCGGCGTGGGGAGAACAGCCCCAGCATTTT. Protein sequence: CASSPAWGEQPQHF.

CDR3 sequence (DNA): TGTGCCAGCAGTCCAGGTGGGGAGGAATACAATGAGCAGTTCTTC. Translating gives CASSPGGEEYNEQFF. The gene calls are TRBV6-5 and TRBJ2-1; a possible D gene is TRBD2 (6 bases). Germline values: CDR1 MNHEY, CDR2 SVGAGI. V lost 5 bases, J lost 4 bases, and 15 bases lay in between. The CDR3 has 15 amino acids.

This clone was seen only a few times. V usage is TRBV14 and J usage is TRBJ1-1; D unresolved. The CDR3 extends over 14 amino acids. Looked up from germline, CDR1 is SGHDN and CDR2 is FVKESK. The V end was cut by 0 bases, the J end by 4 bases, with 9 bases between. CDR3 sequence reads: CASSQDPRSTEAFF. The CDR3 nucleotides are TGTGCCAGCAGCCAAGATCCTCGGTCCACTGAAGCTTTCTTT.

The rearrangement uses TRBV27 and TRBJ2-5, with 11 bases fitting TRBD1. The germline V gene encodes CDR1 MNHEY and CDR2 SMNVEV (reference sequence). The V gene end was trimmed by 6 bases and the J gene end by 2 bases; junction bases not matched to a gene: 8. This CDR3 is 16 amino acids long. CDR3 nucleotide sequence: TGTGCCAGCAGCTTAACCCGGGACAGGGGGCAAGAGACCCAGTACTTC. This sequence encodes CASSLTRDRGQETQYF.

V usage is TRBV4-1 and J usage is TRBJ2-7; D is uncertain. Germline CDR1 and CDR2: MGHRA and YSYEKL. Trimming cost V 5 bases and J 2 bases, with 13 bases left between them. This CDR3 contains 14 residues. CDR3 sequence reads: CASSMSGRTYEQYF. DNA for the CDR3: TGCGCCAGCAGCATGTCGGGTCGAACCTACGAGCAGTACTTC.

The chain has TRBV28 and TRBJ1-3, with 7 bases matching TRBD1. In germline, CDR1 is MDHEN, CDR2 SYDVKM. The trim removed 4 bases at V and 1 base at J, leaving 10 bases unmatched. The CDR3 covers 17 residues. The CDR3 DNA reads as TGTGCCAGCAGTTCGCCGGGACAGACTGGTTCTGGAAACACCATATATTTT. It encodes CASSSPGQTGSGNTIYF.

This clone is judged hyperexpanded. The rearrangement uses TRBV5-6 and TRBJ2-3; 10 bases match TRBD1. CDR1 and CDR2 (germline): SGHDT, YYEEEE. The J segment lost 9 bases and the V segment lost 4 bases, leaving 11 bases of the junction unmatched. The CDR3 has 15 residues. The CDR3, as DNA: TGTGCCAGCAGCAGTATCGGGGACAGGGGTACGACGCAGTATTTT. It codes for CASSSIGDRGTTQYF.

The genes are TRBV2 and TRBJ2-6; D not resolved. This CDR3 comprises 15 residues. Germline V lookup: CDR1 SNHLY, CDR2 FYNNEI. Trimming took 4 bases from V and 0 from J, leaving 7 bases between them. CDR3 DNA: TGTGCCAGCAGTGGGCGGATCTCTGGGGCCAACGTCCTGACTTTC. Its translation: CASSGRISGANVLTF. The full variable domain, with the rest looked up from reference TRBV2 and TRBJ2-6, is EPEVTQTPSHQVTQMGQEVILRCVPISNHLYFYWYRQILGQKVEFLVSFYNNEISEKSEIFDDQFSVERPDGSNFTLKIRSTKLEDSAMYFCASSGRISGANVLTFGAGSRLTVL.

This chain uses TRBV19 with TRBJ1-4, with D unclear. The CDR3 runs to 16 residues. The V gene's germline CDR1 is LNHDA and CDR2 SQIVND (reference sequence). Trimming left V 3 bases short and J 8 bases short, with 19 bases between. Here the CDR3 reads CASSIQARQFREKLFF. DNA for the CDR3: TGTGCCAGTAGTATCCAGGCCCGGCAGTTCCGCGAAAAACTGTTTTTT.